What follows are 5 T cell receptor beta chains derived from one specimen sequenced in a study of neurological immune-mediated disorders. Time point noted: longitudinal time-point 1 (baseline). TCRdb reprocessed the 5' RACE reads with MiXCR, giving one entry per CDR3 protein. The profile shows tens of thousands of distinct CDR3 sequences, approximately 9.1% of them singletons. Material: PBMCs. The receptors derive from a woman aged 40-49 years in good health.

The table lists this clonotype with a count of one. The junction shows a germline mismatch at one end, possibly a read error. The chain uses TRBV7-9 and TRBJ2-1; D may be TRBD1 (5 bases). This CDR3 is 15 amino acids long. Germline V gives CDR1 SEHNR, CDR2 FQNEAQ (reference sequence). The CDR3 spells CVSSLAAGRLYEQFF. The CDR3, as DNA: TGTGTCAGCAGCTTAGCCGCAGGGCGGCTCTATGAGCAGTTCTTC.

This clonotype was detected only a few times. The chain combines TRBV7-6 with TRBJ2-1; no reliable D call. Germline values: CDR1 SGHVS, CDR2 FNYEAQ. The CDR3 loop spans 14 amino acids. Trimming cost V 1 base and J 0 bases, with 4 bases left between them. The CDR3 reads CASSLGYSYNEQFF. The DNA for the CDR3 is TGTGCCAGCAGCTTAGGGTACTCCTACAATGAGCAGTTCTTC.

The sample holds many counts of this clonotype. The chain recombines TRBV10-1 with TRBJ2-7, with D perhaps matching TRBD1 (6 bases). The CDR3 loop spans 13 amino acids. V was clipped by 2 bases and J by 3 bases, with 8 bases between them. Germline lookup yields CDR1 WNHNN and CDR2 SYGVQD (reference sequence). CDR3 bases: TGCGCCAGCAGTGAGGGACAGCTCTACGAGCAGTACTTC. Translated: CASSEGQLYEQYF.

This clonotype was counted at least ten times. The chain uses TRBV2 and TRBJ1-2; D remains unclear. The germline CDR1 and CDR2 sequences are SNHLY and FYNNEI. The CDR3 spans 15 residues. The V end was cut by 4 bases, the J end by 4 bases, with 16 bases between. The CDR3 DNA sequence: TGTGCCAGCAGTGGGGAGGAGGCGCTGATCTATGGCTACACCTTC. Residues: CASSGEEALIYGYTF.

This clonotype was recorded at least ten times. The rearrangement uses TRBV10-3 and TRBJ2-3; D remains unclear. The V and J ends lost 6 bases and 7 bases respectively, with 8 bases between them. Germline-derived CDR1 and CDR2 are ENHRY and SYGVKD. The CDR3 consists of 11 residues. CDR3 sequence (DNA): TGTGCCATCAGCGGACGGTATACGCAGTATTTT. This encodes CAISGRYTQYF.